A single sample gave rise to the 10 T cell receptor beta chains below, sequenced in a study of early T cells in non-severe SARS-CoV-2 infection. TCRdb reprocessed the 5' RACE reads via MiXCR and lists one record per CDR3 protein. Altogether about 71,000 distinct CDR3 sequences are present, around 15% being singletons, with the ten largest covering over 12%. Sample: whole blood. The receptors here all came from an adult who was a healthcare worker with PCR-confirmed SARS-CoV-2 infection or an uninfected control (not recorded which).

This clonotype was seen more than once but under ten times. CDR3: CASSQDRPGQGARNTIYF. DNA of the CDR3: TGCGCCAGCAGCCAAGATAGGCCGGGACAGGGGGCGAGAAACACCATATATTTT. The V and J genes are TRBV4-1 and TRBJ1-3; 12 bases are a match to TRBD1. CDR3 size: 18 residues. From germline, CDR1 is MGHRA and CDR2 YSYEKL. V lost 0 bases to trimming and J lost 5 bases; unmatched junction nucleotides: 8.

This clonotype was picked up a small number of times. The gene calls are TRBV7-2 and TRBJ2-5; D may correspond to TRBD1 or TRBD2 (6 bases each). In germline, CDR1 is SGHTA, CDR2 FQGNSA. The CDR3 loop spans 15 amino acids. Trimming removed 1 base at V and 2 bases at J, with 11 bases between. CDR3 protein: CASSLGGGPQETQYF. CDR3 DNA: TGTGCCAGCAGCTTAGGAGGGGGGCCGCAAGAGACCCAGTACTTC.

This clonotype has a handful of counts. The chain has TRBV18 and TRBJ2-4, with 8 nucleotides matching TRBD2. Losses at the gene ends were 3 bases for V and 11 bases for J; bases not matched to a gene: 6. CDR1 and CDR2 (germline): KGHSH, LQKENI. The CDR3 has 13 amino acids. CDR3 sequence reads: CASSPPGTSVQYF. The CDR3 nucleotides read TGTGCCAGCTCACCTCCCGGGACTAGTGTTCAGTACTTC. Full variable domain (remainder filled in from reference TRBV18 and TRBJ2-4): NAGVMQNPRHLVRRRGQEARLRCSPMKGHSHVYWYRQLPEEGLKFMVYLQKENIIDESGMPKERFSAEFPKEGPSILRIQQVVRGDSAAYFCASSPPGTSVQYFGAGTRLSVL.

This chain uses TRBV11-3 with TRBJ2-3, with 7 bases identical to TRBD1. Germline CDR1 and CDR2: SGHNT and YENEEA. This CDR3 is 14 amino acids long. Trimming cost V 5 bases and J 6 bases; bases outside gene matches: 8. Here the CDR3 DNA reads TGTGCCAGCAGCCGTGGACAGGAGCGCGATACGCAGTATTTT. Amino acids: CASSRGQERDTQYF.

This clonotype was seen more than once but under ten times. The genes are TRBV6-5 and TRBJ2-7; maybe TRBD1 (5 bases). The CDR3 is made up of 15 amino acids. Germline V lookup: CDR1 MNHEY, CDR2 SVGAGI. The V gene lost 4 bases and the J gene lost 2 bases, with 15 bases spanning the gap. In nucleotides, the CDR3 is TGTGCCAGCAGTTCGCAGCGACAGAAAGCCTACGAGCAGTACTTC. Protein product: CASSSQRQKAYEQYF.

This clonotype has ten or more counts. This chain uses TRBV6-1 with TRBJ1-1; D call uncertain. The CDR3 is 14 amino acids. Germline V gene sequence: CDR1 MNHNS, CDR2 SASEGT. The V end lost 6 bases, the J end lost 4 bases, and 15 bases lay between the germline ends. This chain's CDR3 is CASSHGVESTEAFF. The CDR3 nucleotides read TGTGCCAGCAGCCATGGGGTGGAGAGCACTGAAGCTTTCTTT.

This clonotype was seen only a few times. The V gene is TRBV7-2, the J gene TRBJ2-7, with unresolved D. There are 12 residues in the CDR3. V lost 5 bases and J lost 3, with 8 bases in between. Germline V gene data show CDR1 as SGHTA and CDR2 as FQGNSA. CDR3 in DNA: TGTGCCAGCAGCCCGGGCCTCTACGAGCAGTACTTC. Amino acid sequence: CASSPGLYEQYF.

This clonotype has a count of ten or more. The chain recombines TRBV19 with TRBJ1-2; D not resolved. CDR3 length equals 14 residues. Germline V gene data show CDR1 as LNHDA and CDR2 as SQIVND (reference sequence). V was trimmed by 6 bases and J by 2 bases, leaving 13 bases between them. CDR3 residues: CASRRLGSNYGYTF. The CDR3 DNA follows: TGTGCCAGTAGACGCCTGGGCTCGAACTATGGCTACACCTTC.

The chain has TRBV28 and TRBJ1-5; no clear D. V lost 8 bases, J lost 4 bases, and 15 bases lay in between. Germline lookup yields CDR1 MDHEN and CDR2 SYDVKM. This CDR3 has 14 amino acids. The CDR3 nucleotides are TGTGCCAGCGTACACGGTGACTATAATCAGCCCCAGCATTTT. It is translated as CASVHGDYNQPQHF. Using reference TRBV28 and TRBJ1-5 for the parts outside the CDR3, the full variable domain is DVKVTQSSRYLVKRTGEKVFLECVQDMDHENMFWYRQDPGLGLRLIYFSYDVKMKEKGDIPEGYSVSREKKERFSLILESASTNQTSMYLCASVHGDYNQPQHFGDGTRLSIL.

The chain employs TRBV7-6 and TRBJ2-5; tentatively, D is TRBD2 (6 bases). In germline, CDR1 is SGHVS, CDR2 FNYEAQ. The V and J ends lost 7 bases and 0 bases respectively, with 15 bases between them. The CDR3 length is 15 residues. The CDR3 coding sequence is TGTGCCAGCACCTTGGCGCGGGACGACCAAGAGACCCAGTACTTC. Protein sequence: CASTLARDDQETQYF.